This T cell receptor beta chain appears in the sequencing data of a study of regulatory T cells in long-lasting Graves disease. Germline V gene data show CDR1 as LGHDT and CDR2 as YNNKEL (reference sequence). This CDR3 is built from 18 residues. V was shortened by 4 bases and J by 7 bases, with 25 bases between the two germline ends. Notes on the study in general: Patients with persistent disease showed a bias toward TRBV28, TRBJ1-2 and TRBJ2-5. Less diverse TCR repertoires were seen in persistent Graves' patients than in newly diagnosed ones.

Specified time point: newly diagnosed GD, antithyroid drugs for less than 3 months. Extracted PBMC RNA gave rise to the TCR library. The sample holds many counts of this clonotype. The antigen remains undetermined. CDR3 regions were amplified by Arm-PCR using iRepertoire HTBI primers to build TCR beta libraries. TCRdb re-analysed the multiplex PCR reads in MiXCR, keeping a single row per CDR3 protein. Altogether approximately 400,000 distinct CDR3 sequences are present, 15% being singletons, with the ten largest covering 15% to 20%. The same sample was also studied in work on T cells in Graves' hyperthyroidism and ophthalmopathy. Per that study: HTBI primers were the set used in a first-round RT-PCR of the TCR CDR3. The majority of expanded thyroid clonotypes above 0.001 also appeared in blood.

Here the sequenced sample was peripheral blood mononuclear cells (PBMCs), taken at new diagnosis, from a patient treated with antithyroid drugs. This TCR was sampled from a woman aged 25 to 39 with Graves disease. The rearrangement uses TRBV3-1 and TRBJ1-4; a possible D gene is TRBD1 (5 bases). The CDR3 here is CASSLSLGTAGLTEKLFF. The CDR3 DNA reads as TGTGCCAGCAGCCTCTCCCTTGGGACTGCCGGCCTAACTGAAAAACTGTTTTTT. The full variable domain, in which reference TRBV3-1 and TRBJ1-4 provide the parts outside the CDR3, is DTAVSQTPKYLVTQMGNDKSIKCEQNLGHDTMYWYKQDSKKFLKIMFSYNNKELIINETVPNRFSPKSPDKAHLNLHINSLELGDSAVYFCASSLSLGTAGLTEKLFFGSGTQLSVL.